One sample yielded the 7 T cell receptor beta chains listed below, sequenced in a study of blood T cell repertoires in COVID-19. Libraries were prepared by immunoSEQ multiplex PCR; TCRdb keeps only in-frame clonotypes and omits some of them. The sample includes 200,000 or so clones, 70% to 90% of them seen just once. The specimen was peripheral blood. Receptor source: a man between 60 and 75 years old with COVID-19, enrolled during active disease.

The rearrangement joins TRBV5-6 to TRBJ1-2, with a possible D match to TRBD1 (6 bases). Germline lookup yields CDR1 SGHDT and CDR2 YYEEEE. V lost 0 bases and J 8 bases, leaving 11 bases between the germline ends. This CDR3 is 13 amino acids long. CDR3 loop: CASSLVGQPGYTF. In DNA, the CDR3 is TGTGCCAGCAGCTTGGTAGGACAGCCGGGCTACACCTTC.

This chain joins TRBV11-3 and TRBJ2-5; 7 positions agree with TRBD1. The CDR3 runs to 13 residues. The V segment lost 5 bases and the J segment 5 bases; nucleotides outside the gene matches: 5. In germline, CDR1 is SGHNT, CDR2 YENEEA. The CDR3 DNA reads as TGTGCCAGCAGCAGGGGGCCGGGGGAGACCCAGTACTTC. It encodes CASSRGPGETQYF.

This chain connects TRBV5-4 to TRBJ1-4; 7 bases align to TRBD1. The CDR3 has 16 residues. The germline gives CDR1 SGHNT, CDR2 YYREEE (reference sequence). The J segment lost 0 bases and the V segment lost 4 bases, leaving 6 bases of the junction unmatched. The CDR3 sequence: CASSAGTDPTNEKLFF. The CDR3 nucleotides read TGTGCCAGCAGCGCGGGGACAGATCCAACTAATGAAAAACTGTTTTTT. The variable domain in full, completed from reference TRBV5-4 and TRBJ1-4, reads ETGVTQSPTHLIKTRGQQVTLRCSSQSGHNTVSWYQQALGQGPQFIFQYYREEENGRGNFPPRFSGLQFPNYSSELNVNALELDDSALYLCASSAGTDPTNEKLFFGSGTQLSVL.

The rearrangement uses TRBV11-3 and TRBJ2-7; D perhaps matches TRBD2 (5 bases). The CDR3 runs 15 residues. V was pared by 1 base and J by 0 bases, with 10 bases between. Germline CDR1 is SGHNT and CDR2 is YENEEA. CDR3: CASSLGTSSSYEQYF. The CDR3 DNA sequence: TGTGCCAGCAGCTTAGGGACTTCGAGCTCCTACGAGCAGTACTTC.

The CDR3 sequence is CASSYRLGKTNYGYTF. In DNA, the CDR3 is TGTGCCAGCAGTTACCGGCTGGGCAAGACTAACTATGGCTACACCTTC. V and J are TRBV6-2 or TRBV6-3 and TRBJ1-2, with D unclear. Trimming took 2 bases from V and 0 from J, leaving 13 bases between them. Germline V gene data show CDR1 as MNHEY and CDR2 as SVGEGT. This CDR3 region has 16 residues.

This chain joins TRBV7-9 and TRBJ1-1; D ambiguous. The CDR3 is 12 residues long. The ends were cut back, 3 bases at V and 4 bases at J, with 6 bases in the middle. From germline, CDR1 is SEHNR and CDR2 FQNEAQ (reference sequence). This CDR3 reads CASSFEVTEAFF. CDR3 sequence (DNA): TGTGCCAGCAGCTTCGAGGTCACTGAAGCTTTCTTT.

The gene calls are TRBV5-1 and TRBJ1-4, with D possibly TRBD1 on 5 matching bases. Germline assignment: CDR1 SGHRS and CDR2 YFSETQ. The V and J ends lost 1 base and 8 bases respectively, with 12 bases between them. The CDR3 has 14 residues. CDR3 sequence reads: CASSLRGPEEKLFF. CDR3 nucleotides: TGCGCCAGCAGCTTGAGGGGCCCGGAGGAAAAACTGTTTTTT.